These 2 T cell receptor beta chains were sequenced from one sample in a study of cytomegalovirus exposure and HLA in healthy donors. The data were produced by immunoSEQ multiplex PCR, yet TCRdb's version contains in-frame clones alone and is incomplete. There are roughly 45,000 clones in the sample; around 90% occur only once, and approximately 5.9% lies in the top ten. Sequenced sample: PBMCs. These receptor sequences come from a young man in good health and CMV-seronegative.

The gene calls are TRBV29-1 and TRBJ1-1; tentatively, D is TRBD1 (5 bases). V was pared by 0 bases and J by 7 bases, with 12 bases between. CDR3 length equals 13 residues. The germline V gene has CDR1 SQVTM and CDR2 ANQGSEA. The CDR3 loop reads CSVEDNGAVEAFF. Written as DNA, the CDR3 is TGCAGCGTTGAAGATAATGGGGCGGTTGAAGCTTTCTTT. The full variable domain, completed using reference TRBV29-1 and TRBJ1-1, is SAVISQKPSRDICQRGTSLTIQCQVDSQVTMMFWYRQQPGQSLTLIATANQGSEATYESGFVIDKFPISRPNLTFSTLTVSNMSPEDSSIYLCSVEDNGAVEAFFGQGTRLTVV.

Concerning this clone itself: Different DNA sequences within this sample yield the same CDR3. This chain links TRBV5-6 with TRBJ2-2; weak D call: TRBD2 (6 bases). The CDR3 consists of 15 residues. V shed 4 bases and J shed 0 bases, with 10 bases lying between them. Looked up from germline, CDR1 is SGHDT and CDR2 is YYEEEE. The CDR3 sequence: CASSLGTANTGELFF. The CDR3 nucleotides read TGTGCCAGCAGCCTCGGGACTGCGAACACCGGGGAGCTGTTTTTT.